This is a list of T cell receptor beta chains from one sample in a study of cytomegalovirus exposure and HLA in healthy donors. The assay was immunoSEQ multiplex PCR, and TCRdb's table has in-frame clones only and misses some. The sample records roughly 130,000 clones, around 80% being singletons. Input material: PBMCs. The receptors shown here come from a man between 25 and 39 years old in good health and CMV-seronegative. Both conserved end residues are part of each CDR3. The order of the fields is D gene, V gene, CDR3 length, CDR3 protein. A D gene is named only where the DNA matches it firmly.

>TRBD1|TRBV7-9|14
CASTTGTGSYEQYF
>TRBD1|TRBV6-5|15
CASRDRGIAGNTIYF
>-|TRBV30|12
CAWSYGPVLAFF
>TRBD1|TRBV19|13
CASKNRGRDEQFF
>TRBD2|TRBV7-9|15
CASSLVTGLQETQYF
>-|TRBV13|14
CASSLNPSSETQYF
>-|TRBV5-8|11
CASTSTDTQYF
>TRBD2|TRBV6-5|15
CASSLGTSAYNEQFF
>-|TRBV7-2|12
CASSSPSDEQYF
>TRBD1|TRBV4-3|16
CASSQRTGVGTDTQYF
>-|TRBV28|12
CASLRLGTEAFF
>-|TRBV19|14
CASSIVNRDSPLHF
>TRBD1|TRBV28|14
CASRQDRGYQPQHF
>TRBD1|TRBV28|15
CASNPLDREGNTIYF
>-|TRBV5-6|13
CASSLVTSPGAFF
>-|TRBV5-1|14
CASSAWTVQREQYF
>-|TRBV30|12
CAWMASTDTQYF
>-|TRBV6-6|12
CASSPGDNEQFF
>TRBD1|TRBV5-4|14
CASRQGANTGELFF
>TRBD2|TRBV15|15
CATSRGGGDENIQYF
>-|TRBV9|15
CASSPRGRDNYGYTF
>-|TRBV28|14
CASRRSWKQETQYF
>TRBD1|TRBV6-5|14
CASSYYRGATEAFF
>-|TRBV6-5|13
CASRQTPNEKLFF
>-|TRBV15|14
CATSIRTGSYEQYF
>TRBD1|TRBV11-2|14
CASSLGQGLYEQYF
>-|TRBV5-1|16
CASSSRPGGANTEAFF
>TRBD2|TRBV30|14
CAWSVREVNNEQFF
>TRBD2|TRBV28|14
CASQRLAGYNEQFF
>-|TRBV6-4|16
CASSDSGGRSYNEQFF
>TRBD1|TRBV5-1|15
CASSPGQGGSLKLFF
>-|TRBV28|13
CASSLWETRKQFF
>TRBD2|TRBV7-2|14
CASSLRLAGVEQYF
>-|TRBV13|14
CASSLDRIGYEQYF
>-|TRBV28|15
CASRLSTIGNQPQHF